The 20 T cell receptor beta chains given below trace back to one sample, sequenced in a study of shared clonotypes between healthy human individuals. The protocol was immunoSEQ multiplex PCR, while the TCRdb copy is restricted to in-frame clones and leaves out a portion. The sample holds about 230,000 clones, approximately 65% seen once. Material: memory CD4+ T cells sorted from blood. The subset here: CD45RA-negative fraction. The receptor source for this set is a man aged 30 to 45 in good health.

This clone has at least ten counts. This CDR3 is also generated by other DNA sequences in the sample. This chain joins TRBV28 and TRBJ2-7; 7 nucleotides line up with TRBD1. The CDR3 loop spans 13 amino acids. From germline, CDR1 is MDHEN and CDR2 SYDVKM. J gave up 3 bases and V 8 bases, and 7 bases lay outside the gene matches. The CDR3 protein is CASGPGQSYEQYF. The CDR3, as DNA: TGTGCCAGCGGCCCGGGACAGAGCTACGAGCAGTACTTC.

The rearrangement joins TRBV2 to TRBJ2-7, with D perhaps TRBD1 (5 bases). V lost 4 bases and J 7 bases, leaving 14 bases between the germline ends. Germline assignment: CDR1 SNHLY and CDR2 FYNNEI. CDR3 length equals 13 residues. The CDR3 protein is CASSAIQGGEQYF. Here the CDR3 DNA reads TGTGCCAGCAGTGCAATCCAGGGTGGTGAGCAGTACTTC.

The gene calls are TRBV14 and TRBJ2-3; no clear D gene. The germline gives CDR1 SGHDN, CDR2 FVKESK. The CDR3 consists of 11 residues. Trimming removed 2 bases at V and 7 bases at J, with 4 bases between. The CDR3 here is CASSQLNTQYF. Here the CDR3 DNA reads TGTGCCAGCAGCCAACTAAATACGCAGTATTTT.

The genes are TRBV9 and TRBJ2-1, with 7 bases matching TRBD2. V lost 1 base to trimming and J lost 8 bases; unmatched junction nucleotides: 9. This CDR3 contains 15 residues. Germline values: CDR1 SGDLS, CDR2 YYNGEE. In nucleotides, the CDR3 is TGTGCCAGCAGCGTAAGGGTGATAGCGGGTGATGAGCAGTTCTTC. This gives the protein CASSVRVIAGDEQFF.

The V and J genes are TRBV5-4 and TRBJ1-2, with D unresolved. The CDR3 sequence is 13 residues long. Germline assignment: CDR1 SGHNT and CDR2 YYREEE (reference sequence). V was trimmed by 0 bases and J by 2 bases, leaving 5 bases between them. CDR3 protein: CASSLARNYGYTF. CDR3 bases: TGTGCCAGCAGCTTGGCCAGGAACTATGGCTACACCTTC.

This clone has more than one count but fewer than ten. The rearrangement uses TRBV5-4 and TRBJ2-2; unclear D gene. The CDR3 is made up of 12 amino acids. The V gene's germline CDR1 is SGHNT and CDR2 YYREEE (reference sequence). V lost 5 bases and J lost 9, with 11 bases in between. CDR3 DNA sequence: TGTGCCAGCAGAGGACCAGCCAGGGAGCTGTTTTTT. Residues: CASRGPARELFF.

V is TRBV30 and J is TRBJ2-2; 11 nucleotides line up with TRBD2. Germline V lookup: CDR1 GTSNPN, CDR2 SVGIG (reference sequence). After removal of 3 bases from V and 14 bases from J, the junction contained 14 bases not matched to a gene. The CDR3 loop spans 15 amino acids. The CDR3 nucleotides read TGTGCCTGGAGCGTCACCCCGCCTCTAGCGGGAGGACTGTTTTTT. This gives the protein CAWSVTPPLAGGLFF.

The chain carries TRBV5-1 and TRBJ1-2; D is unresolved. Deletions cut 0 bases from V and 8 bases from J, with 11 bases between. The CDR3 spans 13 residues. Germline V gene data show CDR1 as SGHRS and CDR2 as YFSETQ. In DNA, the CDR3 is TGCGCCAGCAGCTTGGACGCGATGGGAGGCTACACCTTC. Its translation is CASSLDAMGGYTF.

The CDR3 DNA reads TGCAGCGTTGAACGAGCGGGAGGAGGGGAGACCCAGTACTTC. It encodes CSVERAGGGETQYF. The chain links TRBV29-1 to TRBJ2-5; TRBD2 matches at 9 bases. The length of the CDR3 is 14 residues. Germline CDR1 and CDR2: SQVTM and ANQGSEA. The junction had 6 bases not matched to a gene; V was cut back by 2 bases and J by 5 bases. The variable domain in full, with the rest retrieved from reference TRBV29-1 and TRBJ2-5, is SAVISQKPSRDICQRGTSLTIQCQVDSQVTMMFWYRQQPGQSLTLIATANQGSEATYESGFVIDKFPISRPNLTFSTLTVSNMSPEDSSIYLCSVERAGGGETQYFGPGTRLLVL.

CDR3 sequence: CASSPPPGRTNEKLFF. DNA for the CDR3: TGTGCCAGCAGTCCACCCCCGGGGCGTACTAATGAAAAACTGTTTTTT. The chain recombines TRBV28 with TRBJ1-4, with D possibly matching TRBD1 (5 bases). The CDR3 length is 16 residues. V was pared by 5 bases and J by 2 bases, with 15 bases between. Germline V gene data show CDR1 as MDHEN and CDR2 as SYDVKM.

V and J are TRBV19 and TRBJ2-2; the D call may be TRBD1 or TRBD2 (6 bases each). The CDR3 extends over 18 amino acids. The V gene's germline CDR1 is LNHDA and CDR2 SQIVND (reference sequence). The germline V and J ends were trimmed by 5 bases and 5 bases, with 24 bases remaining between them. Here the CDR3 reads CASSPRGRVDLGTGELFF. In DNA form, the CDR3 reads TGTGCCAGTAGTCCCCGGGGGCGGGTTGATTTGGGTACCGGGGAGCTGTTTTTT.

This clone was seen a handful of times. The chain joins TRBV15 to TRBJ1-1, with D possibly matching TRBD1 (5 bases). This CDR3 region has 14 residues. Trimming removed 4 bases from V and 4 bases from J, with 13 bases in between. CDR1 LNHNV and CDR2 YYDKDF come from the germline V gene (reference sequence). CDR3 protein: CATSTRVTGTEAFF. The CDR3 coding sequence is TGTGCCACCAGCACCAGGGTTACAGGCACTGAAGCTTTCTTT.

This clone has a count of ten or more. The same CDR3 arises from other DNA sequences in this sample as well. V and J are TRBV5-5 and TRBJ1-5, with D unresolved. Per the germline V gene, CDR1 is SGHKS and CDR2 is YYEKEE (reference sequence). The CDR3 length is 14 residues. The V and J ends lost 0 bases and 2 bases respectively, with 6 bases between them. The CDR3 coding sequence is TGTGCCAGCAGCTTGGAGGCGGGCAATCAGCCCCAGCATTTT. Protein: CASSLEAGNQPQHF.

There are a few counts of this clone. V is TRBV18 and J is TRBJ2-5; no firm D call. The V end lost 3 bases, the J end lost 0 bases, and 8 bases lay between the germline ends. CDR1 and CDR2 (germline): KGHSH, LQKENI. This CDR3 spans 14 amino acids. The CDR3 sequence: CASSPVGNQETQYF. The CDR3 DNA sequence: TGTGCCAGCTCACCCGTCGGAAACCAAGAGACCCAGTACTTC. Based on the CDR3 plus reference TRBV18 and TRBJ2-5, the full variable domain is NAGVMQNPRHLVRRRGQEARLRCSPMKGHSHVYWYRQLPEEGLKFMVYLQKENIIDESGMPKERFSAEFPKEGPSILRIQQVVRGDSAAYFCASSPVGNQETQYFGPGTRLLVL.

This clone came up many times. V and J are TRBV14 and TRBJ1-1; 7 bases map to TRBD1. This CDR3 is built from 15 residues. Germline-derived CDR1 and CDR2 are SGHDN and FVKESK. J was trimmed by 1 base and V by 2 bases; bases with no gene match: 4. CDR3 sequence reads: CASSQLGTANTEAFF. The CDR3 DNA sequence: TGTGCCAGCAGCCAATTAGGGACAGCGAACACTGAAGCTTTCTTT.

Only a few counts were recorded for this clone. This sequence joins TRBV18 and TRBJ2-5, with D perhaps being TRBD1 or TRBD2 (6 bases each). Per germline, CDR1 KGHSH and CDR2 LQKENI. Deletions cut 1 base from V and 2 bases from J, with 17 bases between. The CDR3 runs 17 residues. CDR3 in DNA: TGTGCCAGCTCACCACTGGGGGTGAGAGGGGGGCAAGAGACCCAGTACTTC. It is translated as CASSPLGVRGGQETQYF.

Regarding this clone: Other DNA sequences in this specimen translate into the identical CDR3. The rearrangement joins TRBV29-1 to TRBJ2-3, with D possibly being TRBD2 (5 bases). CDR3 length equals 12 residues. The germline V gene has CDR1 SQVTM and CDR2 ANQGSEA. V was trimmed by 3 bases and J by 3 bases, leaving 7 bases between them. The CDR3 protein is CSVERGTDTQYF. In DNA form, the CDR3 reads TGCAGCGTTGAGCGAGGGACAGATACGCAGTATTTT.

The chain employs TRBV6-1 and TRBJ2-3; 10 nucleotides align to TRBD1. The germline CDR1 and CDR2 sequences are MNHNS and SASEGT. CDR3 length: 14 residues. The V gene end was trimmed by 7 bases and the J gene end by 3 bases; junction bases not matched to a gene: 4. CDR3 loop: CASNSGQGTDTQYF. The CDR3 DNA follows: TGTGCCAGCAATTCGGGACAGGGGACAGATACGCAGTATTTT.

The chain uses TRBV5-1 and TRBJ2-5; D perhaps matches TRBD1 (6 bases). Germline V gene data show CDR1 as SGHRS and CDR2 as YFSETQ. Deletions cut 4 bases from V and 1 base from J, with 17 bases between. The CDR3 spans 16 residues. The CDR3 nucleotides read TGCGCCAGCAGCCACTCACAAACAGGGTTCCAAGAGACCCAGTACTTC. Its protein product is CASSHSQTGFQETQYF.

The CDR3 bases are TGTGCCAGCAGCGGCGACTTGGGGCGCAACACTGAAGCTTTCTTT. Residues: CASSGDLGRNTEAFF. V usage is TRBV7-2 and J usage is TRBJ1-1; tentative D call: TRBD1 (5 bases). The CDR3 loop spans 15 amino acids. V dropped 5 bases and J dropped 2 bases, with 15 bases sitting between them. From germline, CDR1 is SGHTA and CDR2 FQGNSA. Full variable domain (missing parts from reference TRBV7-2 and TRBJ1-1): GAGVSQSPSNKVTEKGKDVELRCDPISGHTALYWYRQSLGQGLEFLIYFQGNSAPDKSGLPSDRFSAERTGGSVSTLTIQRTQQEDSAVYLCASSGDLGRNTEAFFGQGTRLTVV.